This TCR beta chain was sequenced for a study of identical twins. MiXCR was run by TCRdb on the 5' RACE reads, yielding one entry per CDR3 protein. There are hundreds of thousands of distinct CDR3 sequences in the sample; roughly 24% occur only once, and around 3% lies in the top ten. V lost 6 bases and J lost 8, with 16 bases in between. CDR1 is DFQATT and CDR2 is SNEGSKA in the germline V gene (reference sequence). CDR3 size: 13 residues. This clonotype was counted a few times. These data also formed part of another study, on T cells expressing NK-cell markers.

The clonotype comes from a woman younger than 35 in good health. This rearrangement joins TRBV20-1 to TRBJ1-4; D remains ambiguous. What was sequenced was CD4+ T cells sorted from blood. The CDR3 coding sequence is TGCAGTGCCCACGAGGGAATAGGGGAAAAACTGTTTTTT. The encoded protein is CSAHEGIGEKLFF.